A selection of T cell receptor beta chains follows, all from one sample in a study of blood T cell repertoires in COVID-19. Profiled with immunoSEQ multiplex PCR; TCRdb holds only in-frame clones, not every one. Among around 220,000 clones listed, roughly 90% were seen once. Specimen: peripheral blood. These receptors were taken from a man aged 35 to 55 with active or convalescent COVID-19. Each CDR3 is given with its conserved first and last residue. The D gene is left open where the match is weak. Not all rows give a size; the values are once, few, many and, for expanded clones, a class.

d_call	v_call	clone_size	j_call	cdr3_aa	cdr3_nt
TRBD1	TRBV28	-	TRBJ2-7	CASSLRDRGLYPPYEQYF	TGTGCCAGCAGTCTCCGGGACAGGGGACTTTATCCTCCCTACGAGCAGTACTTC
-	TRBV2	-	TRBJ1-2	CASSESHDRVLNYGYTF	TGTGCCAGCAGTGAAAGTCATGACAGAGTTTTAAACTATGGCTACACCTTC
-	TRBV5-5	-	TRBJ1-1	CASSFPPPGVNTEAFF	TGTGCCAGCAGCTTCCCCCCGCCAGGGGTGAACACTGAAGCTTTCTTT
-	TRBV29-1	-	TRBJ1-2	CSVDRVPYGYTF	TGCAGCGTTGACAGGGTTCCCTATGGCTACACCTTC
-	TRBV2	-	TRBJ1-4	CASRRGTENEKLFF	TGTGCCAGCAGAAGGGGGACGGAGAATGAAAAACTGTTTTTT
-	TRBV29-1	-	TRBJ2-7	CSAEGAGAYEQYF	TGCAGCGCCGAGGGCGCAGGGGCCTACGAGCAGTACTTC
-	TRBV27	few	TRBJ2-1	CASSPTGNEQFF	TGTGCCAGCAGTCCCACCGGGAATGAGCAGTTCTTC
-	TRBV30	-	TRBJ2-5	CAWSSGEGPETQYF	TGTGCCTGGAGTTCAGGGGAGGGCCCGGAGACCCAGTACTTC
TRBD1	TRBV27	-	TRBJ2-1	CASSFVGTGPYNEQFF	TGTGCCAGCAGTTTTGTTGGGACAGGTCCGTACAATGAGCAGTTCTTC
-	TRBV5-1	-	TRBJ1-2	CASSLDSIARGYTF	TGCGCCAGCAGCTTGGACAGCATCGCTCGGGGCTACACCTTC
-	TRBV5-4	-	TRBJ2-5	CASSLAQETQYF	TGTGCCAGCAGCTTGGCTCAAGAGACCCAGTACTTC
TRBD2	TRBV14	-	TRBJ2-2	CASSQWASGGNTGELFF	TGTGCCAGCAGCCAGTGGGCTAGCGGGGGGAACACCGGGGAGCTGTTTTTT
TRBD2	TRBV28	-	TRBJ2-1	CASIAGGFYHNEQFF	TGTGCTAGTATAGCGGGAGGTTTTTATCACAATGAGCAGTTCTTC
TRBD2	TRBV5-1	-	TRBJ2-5	CASSPRTSGGVVSSAQYF	TGCGCCAGCAGCCCAAGGACTAGCGGGGGCGTTGTGAGTAGCGCCCAGTACTTC
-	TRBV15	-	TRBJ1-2	CATSRDGDYGYTF	TGTGCCACCAGCAGGGACGGGGACTATGGCTACACCTTC
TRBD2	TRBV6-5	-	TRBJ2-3	CASSQTSRLTQYF	TGTGCCAGCAGCCAGACTAGCCGGCTGACGCAGTATTTT
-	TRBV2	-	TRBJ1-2	CAAKGSEGHGYTF	TGTGCCGCCAAAGGAAGCGAAGGCCATGGCTACACCTTC
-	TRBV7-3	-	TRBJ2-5	CASSLLGGVQETQYF	TGTGCCAGCAGCTTACTAGGGGGGGTTCAAGAGACCCAGTACTTC
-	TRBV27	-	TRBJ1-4	CASSLGGKLFF	TGTGCCAGCAGTTTAGGCGGAAAACTGTTTTTT
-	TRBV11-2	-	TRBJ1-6	CASSFRGNNSPLHF	TGTGCCAGCAGCTTCAGGGGAAATAATTCACCCCTCCACTTT
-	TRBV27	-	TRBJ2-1	CASSKGVGAYNEQFF	TGTGCCAGCAGTAAGGGGGTGGGCGCCTACAATGAGCAGTTCTTC
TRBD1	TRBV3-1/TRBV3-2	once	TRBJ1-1	CASSRGQAAWATEAFF	TGTGCCAGCAGCCGTGGACAGGCAGCCTGGGCCACTGAAGCTTTCTTT
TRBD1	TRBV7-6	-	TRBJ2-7	CASSSGTGGFEQYF	TGTGCCAGCAGCTCCGGGACAGGGGGCTTCGAGCAGTACTTC
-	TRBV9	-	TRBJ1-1	CASSVTDMNTEAFF	TGTGCCAGCAGCGTGACAGATATGAACACTGAAGCTTTCTTT
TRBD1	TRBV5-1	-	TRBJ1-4	CASRGDSSNEKLFF	TGCGCCAGCAGAGGGGACAGCAGTAATGAAAAACTGTTTTTT
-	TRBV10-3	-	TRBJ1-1	CAIRPGGTTEAFF	TGTGCCATCAGACCCGGGGGAACCACTGAAGCTTTCTTT